This entry is about one T cell receptor beta chain. This CDR3 has 13 residues. Germline values: CDR1 MNHEY, CDR2 SVGAGI. The data were obtained in a study of blood T cell repertoires in COVID-19. Overall study: COVID-19 samples, acute and convalescent, were from the United States, Italy and Spain. The cDNA or gDNA used as material had been derived from T cells, B-cell-depleted T cells, or PBMCs.

Per the original data handling: It was from reference gene primer amplification that nucleated cell counts were estimated. The protocol was immunoSEQ multiplex PCR, while the TCRdb copy is restricted to in-frame clones and leaves out a portion. V, J and clone size were drawn from that table, and D and trimming were deduced from the DNA. This sample has 250,000 to 350,000 clones, with approximately 89% found just once. The sample was peripheral blood. This sequence originates from a woman aged 55-70 years with acute or convalescent COVID-19. The chain carries TRBV6-5 and TRBJ2-1; TRBD2 aligns across 9 bases. This CDR3 reads CGAGGPTYNEQFF. CDR3 nucleotide sequence: TGTGGGGCGGGGGGGCCCACCTACAATGAGCAGTTCTTC.